These 29 T cell receptor beta chains were sequenced from one sample in a study of cytotoxic CD8 clonotypes in ibrutinib-treated CLL. Sequencing was performed with immunoSEQ multiplex PCR; in TCRdb, only in-frame clones are kept and a portion is missing. The sample has about 130,000 clones; around three quarters are singletons. This specimen was PBMCs, taken after 12 months of ibrutinib treatment. The receptor set was obtained from a human donor with chronic lymphocytic leukemia.

The J gene is TRBJ2-5, the V gene TRBV7-9, with TRBD1 matching over 7 bases. The CDR3 totals 16 residues. V was clipped by 7 bases and J by 2 bases; unmatched bases: 13. Per the germline V gene, CDR1 is SEHNR and CDR2 is FQNEAQ (reference sequence). CDR3 sequence: CASTSYGQEEQETQYF. The CDR3 DNA is TGTGCCAGCACCTCCTACGGACAGGAGGAACAAGAGACCCAGTACTTC.

The CDR3 sequence is CASSGVYSTDTQYF. The CDR3 DNA reads as TGTGCCAGCAGTGGTGTATATAGCACAGATACGCAGTATTTT. V is TRBV5-6 and J is TRBJ2-3; no clear D gene. The CDR3 totals 14 residues. V dropped 5 bases and J dropped 0 bases, with 10 bases sitting between them. Germline V gene sequence: CDR1 SGHDT, CDR2 YYEEEE.

The CDR3, as DNA: TGTGCCAGCAGTTTTCGGGTCGGGAACTATGGCTACACCTTC. Translated: CASSFRVGNYGYTF. The chain joins TRBV6-5 to TRBJ1-2; D is undetermined. This CDR3 comprises 14 residues. V gave up 4 bases and J gave up 2 bases, with 11 bases separating them. Germline V CDR1 and CDR2: MNHEY, SVGAGI.

The J gene is TRBJ2-7, the V gene TRBV7-2, with 15 bases aligning to TRBD2. Germline V gene data show CDR1 as SGHTA and CDR2 as FQGNSA. The CDR3 loop spans 17 amino acids. The V and J ends lost 2 bases and 1 base, in that order; junction bases with no gene match: 3. Here the CDR3 reads CASSLMGLAGGSYEQYF. In DNA form, the CDR3 reads TGTGCCAGCAGCTTAATGGGACTAGCGGGAGGATCCTACGAGCAGTACTTC.

The chain has TRBV9 and TRBJ2-7, with TRBD2 identical over 7 bases. CDR1 is SGDLS, CDR2 YYNGEE, per germline. The CDR3 has 13 residues. With V trimmed by 3 bases and J by 6 bases, 6 bases remained unmatched. CDR3 nucleotides: TGTGCCAGCAGCGCCGGGACTAACCGCGAGCAGTACTTC. It is translated as CASSAGTNREQYF.

The chain joins TRBV9 to TRBJ1-2, with 11 bases that match TRBD1. The CDR3 has 15 residues. After removal of 2 bases from V and 8 bases from J, the junction contained 8 bases not matched to a gene. Germline lookup yields CDR1 SGDLS and CDR2 YYNGEE. CDR3 loop: CASSVTGTGGIGYTF. The CDR3 DNA sequence: TGTGCCAGCAGCGTCACCGGGACAGGGGGTATAGGCTACACCTTC.

The V gene is TRBV28, the J gene TRBJ2-1; 10 bases are a match to TRBD2. V was clipped by 5 bases and J by 9 bases; unmatched bases: 13. Germline V gene data show CDR1 as MDHEN and CDR2 as SYDVKM. The CDR3 length is 16 residues. In nucleotides, the CDR3 is TGTGCCAGCAGTCCCATCCCTAGCGGGAGTTCGGGTGAGCAGTTCTTC. As protein: CASSPIPSGSSGEQFF.

This sequence joins TRBV6-5 and TRBJ1-2; D may be TRBD1 (5 bases). The ends were cut back, 4 bases at V and 5 bases at J, with 8 bases in the middle. CDR1 and CDR2 from the germline V gene are MNHEY and SVGAGI. This CDR3 contains 12 residues. The CDR3, as DNA: TGTGCCAGCAGTTCCGACAGTTATGGCTACACCTTC. Amino acid sequence: CASSSDSYGYTF.

The rearrangement joins TRBV27 to TRBJ1-2, with D hard to call. The germline V and J ends were trimmed by 1 base and 5 bases, with 14 bases remaining between them. The CDR3 totals 15 residues. Germline values: CDR1 MNHEY, CDR2 SMNVEV (reference sequence). CDR3 nucleotides: TGTGCCAGCAGTTTATTCGGAGGGAATGGATATGGCTACACCTTC. Translating it yields CASSLFGGNGYGYTF.

The chain combines TRBV6-6 with TRBJ1-2; D may be TRBD1 (6 bases). The V and J ends lost 0 bases and 4 bases respectively, with 15 bases between them. The CDR3 has 16 amino acids. The germline V gene has CDR1 MNHNY and CDR2 SVGAGI (reference sequence). The chain's CDR3 is CASSYSVQGQVYGYTF. The CDR3 nucleotides are TGTGCCAGCAGTTACTCGGTACAGGGCCAGGTCTATGGCTACACCTTC.

CDR3 bases: TGTGCCGGCTCGCTTCGCCTTAGCACAGATACGCAGTATTTT. Translation: CAGSLRLSTDTQYF. The chain couples TRBV2 to TRBJ2-3; D is unresolved. In germline, CDR1 is SNHLY, CDR2 FYNNEI. The ends were cut back, 11 bases at V and 0 bases at J, with 15 bases in the middle. The CDR3 totals 14 residues.

The chain uses TRBV29-1 and TRBJ2-1, with TRBD2 matching 12 bases. The CDR3 runs to 16 residues. J was trimmed by 7 bases and V by 0 bases; bases with no gene match: 7. Looked up from germline, CDR1 is SQVTM and CDR2 is ANQGSEA. The CDR3 region has the DNA TGCAGCGTTGAAGATTCTAGCGGGAGGGCCGCGAATGAGCAGTTCTTC. This encodes CSVEDSSGRAANEQFF.

The CDR3 loop is CASSLGIGGEQYF. CDR3 bases: TGTGCCAGCAGCTTGGGGATCGGGGGCGAGCAGTACTTC. J is TRBJ2-7 and V is TRBV5-8; the D gene is possibly TRBD2 (6 bases). V was cut by 0 bases and J by 6 bases, with 10 bases left in between. CDR3 length equals 13 residues. Looked up from germline, CDR1 is SGHTS and CDR2 is YDEGEE.

The gene calls are TRBV4-1 and TRBJ1-5; a weak D match, TRBD1 (5 bases). The germline gives CDR1 MGHRA, CDR2 YSYEKL. This CDR3 is built from 16 residues. The V end lost 0 bases, the J end lost 2 bases, and 11 bases lay between the germline ends. The chain's CDR3 is CASSQDGGFGNQPQHF. The DNA of the CDR3 is TGCGCCAGCAGCCAAGATGGGGGGTTCGGCAATCAGCCCCAGCATTTT.

The rearrangement links TRBV27 to TRBJ2-5; TRBD2 might be the D (5 bases). This CDR3 contains 19 residues. Germline lookup yields CDR1 MNHEY and CDR2 SMNVEV (reference sequence). Trimming shortened V by 2 bases and J by 3 bases, and 25 bases separated the two germline ends. The DNA for the CDR3 is TGTGCCAGCAGTTTAAAGCCTACGATCGGGTGGACCGGGAAAGAGACCCAGTACTTC. Protein: CASSLKPTIGWTGKETQYF.

This clone has a handful of counts. The chain uses TRBV6-1 and TRBJ2-2; TRBD1 is a possible D gene (6 bases). With 9 bases removed from V and 1 base from J, the gap between germline ends came to 12 bases. The CDR3 spans 14 residues. CDR1 and CDR2 (germline): MNHNS, SASEGT. This CDR3 reads CASTGNVNTGELFF. Written as DNA, the CDR3 is TGTGCCAGTACAGGGAACGTGAACACCGGGGAGCTGTTTTTT.

The chain has TRBV27 and TRBJ2-1, with 7 bases identical to TRBD2. CDR3 size: 14 residues. CDR1 is MNHEY, CDR2 SMNVEV, per germline (reference sequence). Trimming took 0 bases from V and 6 from J; bases not matched to a gene: 2. CDR3 DNA sequence: TGTGCCAGCAGTTTATCGACGGGGGGCAATGAGCAGTTCTTC. This translates into CASSLSTGGNEQFF.

J is TRBJ1-2 and V is TRBV13; D is undetermined. This CDR3 contains 15 residues. Germline loops: CDR1 PRHDT, CDR2 FYEKMQ (reference sequence). With 2 bases removed from V and 6 bases from J, the gap between germline ends came to 16 bases. The CDR3 DNA is TGTGCCAGCAGCTTACAATACAGCCTCTGGGATGGCTACACCTTC. Residues: CASSLQYSLWDGYTF. Combining the CDR3 with reference TRBV13 and TRBJ1-2 gives the whole variable domain AAGVIQSPRHLIKEKRETATLKCYPIPRHDTVYWYQQGPGQDPQFLISFYEKMQSDKGSIPDRFSAQQFSDYHSELNMSSLELGDSALYFCASSLQYSLWDGYTFGSGTRLTVV.

This chain links TRBV15 with TRBJ2-3; D remains ambiguous. The CDR3 has 13 amino acids. V shed 4 bases and J shed 3 bases, with 8 bases lying between them. Germline V gene sequence: CDR1 LNHNV, CDR2 YYDKDF (reference sequence). In DNA form, the CDR3 reads TGTGCCACCAGCACATGGAGTACAGATACGCAGTATTTT. Its translation is CATSTWSTDTQYF.

The rearrangement uses TRBV15 and TRBJ1-4; D is unresolved. Trimming removed 0 bases from V and 0 bases from J, with 14 bases in between. Germline CDR1 reads LNHNV; CDR2 reads YYDKDF (reference sequence). The CDR3 is made up of 18 amino acids. The CDR3 DNA is TGTGCCACCAGCAGAGACCCCTCCTACCGTGCAACTAATGAAAAACTGTTTTTT. The encoded protein is CATSRDPSYRATNEKLFF.

The V and J genes are TRBV7-2 and TRBJ1-2, with a weak D call TRBD1 (6 bases). From germline, CDR1 is SGHTA and CDR2 FQGNSA. Trimming cost V 1 base and J 6 bases, with 12 bases left between them. The CDR3 is 14 amino acids. The CDR3 DNA reads as TGTGCCAGCAGCTTAGGTGTTAGGGGGGATGGCTACACCTTC. Its protein is CASSLGVRGDGYTF.

The chain links TRBV23-1 to TRBJ1-5; 7 positions match TRBD1. TRBV23-1 is filed as an ORF, its function uncertain. V dropped 4 bases and J dropped 4; count of bases not matched to a gene: 4. CDR3 size: 14 residues. In DNA form, the CDR3 reads TGCGCCAGCAGTCCAACAGGGGTTAATCAGCCCCAGCATTTT. This translates into CASSPTGVNQPQHF.

This clone appeared a few times. V usage is TRBV7-9 and J usage is TRBJ2-7; D is undetermined. Germline V lookup: CDR1 SEHNR, CDR2 FQNEAQ (reference sequence). Deletions cut 2 bases from V and 0 bases from J, with 5 bases between. The CDR3 has 13 residues. In nucleotides, the CDR3 is TGTGCCAGCAGCTTATCCGGCTCCTACGAGCAGTACTTC. Translated, it gives CASSLSGSYEQYF.

This chain links TRBV19 with TRBJ2-5; 7 bases agree with TRBD1. Germline-derived CDR1 and CDR2 are LNHDA and SQIVND (reference sequence). V lost 5 bases to trimming and J lost 6 bases; unmatched junction nucleotides: 9. The length of the CDR3 is 14 residues. In DNA form, the CDR3 reads TGTGCCAGTAGTGCCACAGGGGCGTGGAAGACCCAGTACTTC. Its protein product is CASSATGAWKTQYF.

This rearrangement joins TRBV5-1 to TRBJ2-2; tentatively, D is TRBD1 or TRBD2 (5 bases each). The CDR3 is 14 amino acids. Trimming removed 0 bases from V and 6 bases from J, with 9 bases in between. Germline loops: CDR1 SGHRS, CDR2 YFSETQ. Here the CDR3 DNA reads TGCGCCAGCAGCTTGGAGTTGGGACCCGGGGAGCTGTTTTTT. Translating gives CASSLELGPGELFF.

The gene calls are TRBV9 and TRBJ2-7; maybe TRBD2 (6 bases). CDR3 length equals 13 residues. Deletions cut 3 bases from V and 7 bases from J, with 14 bases between. From germline, CDR1 is SGDLS and CDR2 YYNGEE. The CDR3 here is CASSGNDAGEQYF. CDR3 nucleotides: TGTGCCAGCAGCGGGAACGACGCGGGGGAGCAGTACTTC. Filled out from reference TRBV9 and TRBJ2-7, the complete variable domain reads DSGVTQTPKHLITATGQRVTLRCSPRSGDLSVYWYQQSLDQGLQFLIQYYNGEERAKGNILERFSAQQFPDLHSELNLSSLELGDSALYFCASSGNDAGEQYFGPGTRLTVT.

V gene TRBV27 combines with J gene TRBJ2-7; the match to TRBD1 covers 9 bases. The ends lost 2 bases at V and 2 bases at J; junction bases unmatched: 4. This CDR3 is built from 15 residues. Germline lookup yields CDR1 MNHEY and CDR2 SMNVEV (reference sequence). CDR3 sequence reads: CASSLTGTGTYEQYF. For the CDR3, the DNA is TGTGCCAGCAGTTTAACTGGGACAGGGACCTACGAGCAGTACTTC.

V is TRBV7-2 and J is TRBJ1-4; 11 nucleotides align to TRBD1. The CDR3 has 15 amino acids. With V trimmed by 2 bases and J by 7 bases, 3 bases remained unmatched. The germline V gene has CDR1 SGHTA and CDR2 FQGNSA. The CDR3 here is CASSLLGTGGEKLFF. The CDR3 DNA reads TGTGCCAGCAGCTTACTCGGGACAGGGGGTGAAAAACTGTTTTTT.

The chain's CDR3 is CASSLGLRNYGYTF. CDR3 in DNA: TGTGCCAGCAGCTTGGGACTGCGGAACTATGGCTACACCTTC. The chain employs TRBV5-5 and TRBJ1-2, with D unclear. Germline lookup yields CDR1 SGHKS and CDR2 YYEKEE (reference sequence). V shed 0 bases and J shed 2 bases, with 8 bases lying between them. The CDR3 totals 14 residues. The full variable domain, with the rest looked up from reference TRBV5-5 and TRBJ1-2, is DAGVTQSPTHLIKTRGQQVTLRCSPISGHKSVSWYQQVLGQGPQFIFQYYEKEERGRGNFPDRFSARQFPNYSSELNVNALLLGDSALYLCASSLGLRNYGYTFGSGTRLTVV.